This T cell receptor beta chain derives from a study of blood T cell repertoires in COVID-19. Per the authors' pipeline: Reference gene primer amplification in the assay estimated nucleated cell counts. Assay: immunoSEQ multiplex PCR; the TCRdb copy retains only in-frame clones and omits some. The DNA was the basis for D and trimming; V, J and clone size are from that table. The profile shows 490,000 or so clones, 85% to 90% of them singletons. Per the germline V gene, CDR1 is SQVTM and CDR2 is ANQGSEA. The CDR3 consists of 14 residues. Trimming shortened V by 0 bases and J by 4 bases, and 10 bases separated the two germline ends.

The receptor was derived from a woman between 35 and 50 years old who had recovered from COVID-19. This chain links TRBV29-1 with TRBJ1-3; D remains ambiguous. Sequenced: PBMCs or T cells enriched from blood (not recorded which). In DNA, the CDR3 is TGCAGCGTTGAAGATCAAGGGAGCGGAAACACCATATATTTT. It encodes CSVEDQGSGNTIYF.